This TCR beta chain derives from a study of blood T cell repertoires in COVID-19. CDR1 is MDHEN and CDR2 is SYDVKM in the germline V gene. This CDR3 has 15 residues. V lost 8 bases, J lost 3 bases, and 8 bases stayed unmatched. Assay used: immunoSEQ multiplex PCR; TCRdb lists only in-frame clones, some missing. The sample contains 150,000 to 200,000 clones, approximately 88% of which appear only once. Sequencing was done on a sample of peripheral blood. J is TRBJ1-4 and V is TRBV28; TRBD1 agrees at 8 bases. The clonotype was recovered from a woman in her forties or fifties with acute or convalescent COVID-19. In DNA, the CDR3 is TGTGCCAGCGGATCAGACAGGGGAGCTAATGAAAAACTGTTTTTT. The encoded protein is CASGSDRGANEKLFF.